These 32 T cell receptor beta chains came from one sample sequenced in a study of response to subunit inactivated influenza vaccine. MiXCR, applied by TCRdb to the RT-PCR reads, yields one record per CDR3 protein. Of about 190,000 distinct CDR3 sequences listed, 13% to 15% are singletons. Sequencing was performed on CD8+ T cells sorted from PBMCs, taken about 5 days after vaccination. These receptors were obtained from a man between 50 and 59 years old who received an inactivated influenza vaccine.

This rearrangement joins TRBV13 to TRBJ2-7; 8 bases fit TRBD2. After removal of 0 bases from V and 2 bases from J, the junction contained 3 bases not matched to a gene. This CDR3 has 15 amino acids. Looked up from germline, CDR1 is PRHDT and CDR2 is FYEKMQ (reference sequence). The CDR3 region has the DNA TGTGCCAGCAGCTTAGGGACTAGCGTCACCTACGAGCAGTACTTC. The encoded protein is CASSLGTSVTYEQYF.

The chain has TRBV5-1 and TRBJ2-7; TRBD2 aligns across 7 bases. This CDR3 has 14 amino acids. Trimming at V came to 2 bases and at J to 2 bases, leaving 4 bases not matched to a gene. CDR1 is SGHRS and CDR2 is YFSETQ in the germline V gene. CDR3 coding DNA: TGCGCCAGCAGCTTTGAGGGAGGGCCCTACGAGCAGTACTTC. This sequence encodes CASSFEGGPYEQYF.

This chain joins TRBV6-2 or TRBV6-3 and TRBJ2-1; 7 positions match TRBD1. Looked up from germline, CDR1 is MNHEY and CDR2 is SVGEGT. V shed 2 bases and J 1 base; nucleotides not matched to a gene: 11. The CDR3 extends over 18 amino acids. The CDR3 DNA reads TGTGCCAGCAGTTACCACCACAGGACAGGCATTTCCTACAATGAGCAGTTCTTC. The encoded protein is CASSYHHRTGISYNEQFF.

The J gene is TRBJ2-7, the V gene TRBV4-2; D is perhaps TRBD1 (5 bases). Germline CDR1 reads LGHNA; CDR2 reads YNFKEQ. V dropped 2 bases and J dropped 8 bases, with 19 bases sitting between them. The CDR3 extends over 15 amino acids. Written as DNA, the CDR3 is TGTGCCAGCAGCCAAAAGGGGCAGGGTCCCGGCAAGCAGTACTTC. Its translation is CASSQKGQGPGKQYF.

This clonotype has a handful of counts. The junction differs from germline at one of its ends, possibly a read error. The chain couples TRBV11-1 to TRBJ2-1; TRBD2 matches at 7 bases. CDR3 length: 18 residues. CDR1 and CDR2 (germline): SGHAT, FQDESV (reference sequence). CDR3 in amino acids: CVSSLAYLAAGAYNEQFF. The CDR3 region has the DNA TGTGTCAGCAGCTTAGCGTACCTGGCGGCGGGGGCCTACAATGAGCAGTTCTTC.

In its sample, this clonotype was seen many times. The chain employs TRBV28 and TRBJ2-2; a weak D match, TRBD1 (6 bases). The germline gives CDR1 MDHEN, CDR2 SYDVKM. CDR3 length: 16 amino acids. The germline V and J ends were trimmed by 5 bases and 4 bases, with 17 bases remaining between them. This CDR3 is CASSLGQSFGTGELFF. The CDR3 coding sequence is TGTGCCAGCAGTCTGGGACAATCCTTCGGCACCGGGGAGCTGTTTTTT.

The chain couples TRBV7-2 to TRBJ1-1, with unresolved D. CDR1 is SGHTA and CDR2 is FQGNSA in the germline V gene. Trimming pared 2 bases from V and 11 bases from J, leaving 12 bases between. The CDR3 runs 12 residues. CDR3 bases: TGTGCCAGCAGCTTACAGCGACAATTGGCTTTCTTT. Amino acid sequence: CASSLQRQLAFF. Complete variable domain (other parts from reference TRBV7-2 and TRBJ1-1): GAGVSQSPSNKVTEKGKDVELRCDPISGHTALYWYRQSLGQGLEFLIYFQGNSAPDKSGLPSDRFSAERTGGSVSTLTIQRTQQEDSAVYLCASSLQRQLAFFGQGTRLTVV.

This sequence joins TRBV4-3 and TRBJ1-5; D remains ambiguous. CDR3 length: 19 amino acids. Germline V lookup: CDR1 LGHNA, CDR2 YSLEER. Trimming stripped 0 bases from V and 6 bases from J, with 24 bases between. Here the CDR3 DNA reads TGCGCCAGCAGCCAAGATCTCGTGGGCCTATCAAGGGAGGGTCAGCCCCAGCATTTT. This sequence encodes CASSQDLVGLSREGQPQHF.

This chain joins TRBV5-1 and TRBJ2-1; 9 bases map to TRBD1. Trimming took 0 bases from V and 3 from J; bases not matched to a gene: 10. Germline V CDR1 and CDR2: SGHRS, YFSETQ. CDR3 length: 18 amino acids. The DNA of the CDR3 is TGCGCCAGCAGCTTGGAGGCCCCCTGGGACAGGGACTACAATGAGCAGTTCTTC. Translation: CASSLEAPWDRDYNEQFF.

This chain links TRBV20-1 with TRBJ2-3; no firm D call. V was cut by 3 bases and J by 4 bases, with 8 bases left in between. CDR1 DFQATT and CDR2 SNEGSKA come from the germline V gene (reference sequence). The CDR3 covers 12 residues. CDR3 sequence: CSARTFADTQYF. The CDR3 DNA follows: TGCAGTGCTAGGACTTTCGCAGATACGCAGTATTTT.

Here the CDR3 DNA reads TGTGCCAGTAGTATGCAGGGGGACCACGAGCAGTACTTC. This codes for CASSMQGDHEQYF. The V call is TRBV19, the J call TRBJ2-7, with TRBD1 matching 7 bases. CDR1 and CDR2 from the germline V gene are LNHDA and SQIVND (reference sequence). V lost 3 bases, J lost 5 bases, and 4 bases stayed unmatched. This CDR3 region has 13 residues.

In its sample, this clonotype was seen a few times. This sequence joins TRBV6-2 or TRBV6-3 and TRBJ1-5; 10 nucleotides align to TRBD1. Germline V gene data show CDR1 as MNHEY and CDR2 as SVGEGT. This CDR3 spans 15 amino acids. V shed 2 bases and J 6 bases; nucleotides not matched to a gene: 4. In nucleotides, the CDR3 is TGTGCCAGCAGTTACGACAGGGGGCTCAGTCAGCCCCAGCATTTT. Its translation: CASSYDRGLSQPQHF.

This clonotype was observed at least ten times. V usage is TRBV15 and J usage is TRBJ2-7; TRBD2 matches 12 bases. CDR1 and CDR2 from the germline V gene are LNHNV and YYDKDF (reference sequence). The CDR3 runs to 16 residues. Germline trimming cut 3 bases from V and 4 bases from J; bases unmatched to any gene: 7. This CDR3 reads CATSRGGTSGQYEQYF. CDR3 nucleotides: TGTGCCACCAGCAGGGGAGGGACTAGCGGGCAGTACGAGCAGTACTTC.

This clonotype was seen only a few times. The rearrangement uses TRBV27 and TRBJ2-7; D possibly corresponds to TRBD2 (6 bases). This CDR3 has 15 residues. The V gene's germline CDR1 is MNHEY and CDR2 SMNVEV (reference sequence). The V end lost 4 bases, the J end lost 4 bases, and 17 bases lay between the germline ends. CDR3 in DNA: TGTGCCAGCAGTTCTATGGGGGGATCGACTTACGAGCAGTACTTC. It codes for CASSSMGGSTYEQYF.

This chain uses TRBV4-1 with TRBJ2-2; 10 nucleotides match TRBD1. The ends lost 4 bases at V and 4 bases at J; junction bases unmatched: 15. The CDR3 has 19 amino acids. The germline CDR1 and CDR2 sequences are MGHRA and YSYEKL. CDR3 DNA sequence: TGCGCCAGCAGCCGGAGTTTGACAGGGGGCGCGGTACCCACCGGGGAGCTGTTTTTT. This codes for CASSRSLTGGAVPTGELFF.

This clonotype has just a few counts. The CDR3 spells CAWSVSTYEQYF. The DNA of the CDR3 is TGTGCCTGGAGTGTATCCACCTACGAGCAGTACTTC. The rearrangement links TRBV30 to TRBJ2-7; D call uncertain. Trimming pared 0 bases from V and 2 bases from J, leaving 5 bases between. Germline loops: CDR1 GTSNPN, CDR2 SVGIG (reference sequence). This CDR3 comprises 12 residues.

The rearrangement links TRBV15 to TRBJ2-7; a weak D match, TRBD1 (6 bases). The germline CDR1 and CDR2 sequences are LNHNV and YYDKDF (reference sequence). The ends were cut back, 0 bases at V and 6 bases at J, with 15 bases in the middle. The CDR3 is made up of 15 amino acids. CDR3 nucleotide sequence: TGTGCCACCAGCAGAGATCTCGGCAGGGGTGGCGAGCAGTACTTC. The encoded protein is CATSRDLGRGGEQYF.

This clonotype has more than one count but fewer than ten. This chain connects TRBV12-3 or TRBV12-4 to TRBJ2-7, with D perhaps TRBD1 or TRBD2 (6 bases each). The CDR3 is made up of 14 amino acids. Trimming shortened V by 6 bases and J by 3 bases, and 15 bases separated the two germline ends. CDR3 DNA: TGTGCCAGCAGAGGGGGACTCGCAGACTACGAGCAGTACTTC. It yields the protein CASRGGLADYEQYF.

The sample holds a few counts of this clonotype. The genes are TRBV30 and TRBJ1-1, with D maybe TRBD1 (5 bases). CDR1 is GTSNPN, CDR2 SVGIG, per germline (reference sequence). The CDR3 consists of 12 residues. With 8 bases removed from V and 0 bases from J, the gap between germline ends came to 10 bases. As DNA, the CDR3 is TGTGCCACAGGACGGTTGAACACTGAAGCTTTCTTT. Encoded protein: CATGRLNTEAFF.

This clonotype was found a few times. This chain joins TRBV4-1 and TRBJ2-7; possible D gene TRBD2, 6 bases. Germline assignment: CDR1 MGHRA and CDR2 YSYEKL. This CDR3 spans 15 amino acids. V lost 4 bases and J 0 bases, leaving 13 bases between the germline ends. The CDR3 nucleotides read TGCGCCAGCAGCCCAAGCCGGGACTCCTCCTACGAGCAGTACTTC. Translation: CASSPSRDSSYEQYF.

The V and J genes are TRBV9 and TRBJ2-3; 8 bases line up with TRBD2. This CDR3 has 17 amino acids. The V and J ends lost 3 bases and 7 bases, in that order; junction bases with no gene match: 16. From germline, CDR1 is SGDLS and CDR2 YYNGEE. The CDR3 region is CASSAQREFLDRNTQYF. DNA of the CDR3: TGTGCCAGCAGCGCCCAGCGGGAGTTCCTCGACCGGAATACGCAGTATTTT. The full variable domain, with the rest looked up from reference TRBV9 and TRBJ2-3, is DSGVTQTPKHLITATGQRVTLRCSPRSGDLSVYWYQQSLDQGLQFLIQYYNGEERAKGNILERFSAQQFPDLHSELNLSSLELGDSALYFCASSAQREFLDRNTQYFGPGTRLTVL.

The rearrangement links TRBV10-3 to TRBJ2-1; 7 bases map to TRBD1. V lost 7 bases and J lost 6; bases outside the gene matches: 12. The CDR3 consists of 15 residues. Germline V gene data show CDR1 as ENHRY and CDR2 as SYGVKD. CDR3 region: CAIKGQGTARNEQFF. In DNA, the CDR3 is TGTGCCATCAAGGGTCAGGGGACAGCCCGCAATGAGCAGTTCTTC.

The chain recombines TRBV28 with TRBJ2-7, with D perhaps assigned TRBD1 or TRBD2 (7 bases each). Germline CDR1 MDHEN, CDR2 SYDVKM. V lost 3 bases, J lost 6 bases, and 18 bases lay in between. The CDR3 is 15 amino acids. The CDR3 DNA sequence: TGTGCCAGCAGTTTCGGGACTGCCAGGGGGGGCGAGCAGTACTTC. Amino acid sequence: CASSFGTARGGEQYF.

The rearrangement links TRBV4-3 to TRBJ1-6; 7 bases agree with TRBD1. Germline CDR1 LGHNA, CDR2 YSLEER. The CDR3 sequence is 15 residues long. Losses at the gene ends were 1 base for V and 9 bases for J; bases not matched to a gene: 6. Here the CDR3 DNA reads TGCGCCAGCAGCCAAGGGGGCAGGGGGGTTTCACCCCTCCACTTT. Amino acids: CASSQGGRGVSPLHF.

This clonotype was counted only a few times. The chain links TRBV28 to TRBJ1-2, with 7 bases fitting TRBD1. Looked up from germline, CDR1 is MDHEN and CDR2 is SYDVKM. After removal of 0 bases from V and 4 bases from J, the junction contained 8 bases not matched to a gene. The CDR3 loop spans 16 amino acids. CDR3 amino acids: CASSLWEGAQGYGYTF. The CDR3 nucleotides read TGTGCCAGCAGTTTATGGGAGGGGGCGCAAGGCTATGGCTACACCTTC.

The rearrangement links TRBV28 to TRBJ2-7; 11 bases line up with TRBD2. V was clipped by 1 base and J by 5 bases; unmatched bases: 1. CDR1 and CDR2 from the germline V gene are MDHEN and SYDVKM. CDR3 length: 14 residues. CDR3: CASSLLTSGNEQYF. Here the CDR3 DNA reads TGTGCCAGCAGTTTATTGACTAGCGGGAACGAGCAGTACTTC.

The rearrangement links TRBV29-1 to TRBJ1-2; possible D gene TRBD1, 5 bases. Germline V CDR1 and CDR2: SQVTM, ANQGSEA. The CDR3 sequence is 12 residues long. V dropped 5 bases and J dropped 7 bases, with 14 bases sitting between them. CDR3 amino acids: CSVPGRQGGYTF. The CDR3 bases are TGCAGCGTTCCCGGCCGGCAGGGTGGCTACACCTTC.

This clonotype occurred a few times. The V and J genes are TRBV9 and TRBJ2-1, with 13 bases fitting TRBD2. CDR1 is SGDLS and CDR2 is YYNGEE in the germline V gene. V lost 4 bases and J lost 4; bases outside the gene matches: 14. There are 19 residues in the CDR3. CDR3 in amino acids: CASSRGGRGLAGAYNEQFF. The CDR3 DNA follows: TGTGCCAGCAGCAGAGGTGGTCGCGGACTAGCGGGAGCTTACAATGAGCAGTTCTTC.

The CDR3 loop is CASSLILYDGYTF. CDR3 bases: TGTGCCAGCAGCTTGATCCTCTACGATGGCTACACCTTC. The chain combines TRBV7-9 with TRBJ1-2; the D is unclear. The V end was cut by 3 bases, the J end by 6 bases, with 11 bases between. This CDR3 spans 13 amino acids. Germline V gene sequence: CDR1 SEHNR, CDR2 FQNEAQ (reference sequence).

The V gene is TRBV7-6, the J gene TRBJ2-3; D possibly matches TRBD1 or TRBD2 (5 bases each). Deletions cut 5 bases from V and 2 bases from J, with 14 bases between. Germline lookup yields CDR1 SGHVS and CDR2 FNYEAQ. The CDR3 extends over 15 amino acids. CDR3 bases: TGTGCCAGCAGCCAAGAGGGACCGAACACAGATACGCAGTATTTT. Translated, it gives CASSQEGPNTDTQYF.

This clonotype was counted ten times or more. This chain uses TRBV29-1 with TRBJ2-7; D unresolved. Germline-derived CDR1 and CDR2 are SQVTM and ANQGSEA. This CDR3 has 12 amino acids. Trimming took 7 bases from V and 3 from J, leaving 13 bases between them. CDR3 bases: TGCAGCGCTTTGGACGGCTACTACGAGCAGTACTTC. Translation: CSALDGYYEQYF.

The rearrangement links TRBV5-6 to TRBJ2-5, with D tentatively TRBD2 (6 bases). Germline V lookup: CDR1 SGHDT, CDR2 YYEEEE. The CDR3 runs 16 residues. Trimming stripped 4 bases from V and 5 bases from J, with 21 bases between. CDR3 protein: CASSPGLRGFLETQYF. The CDR3 nucleotides are TGTGCCAGCAGCCCCGGGCTGCGGGGCTTTCTCGAGACCCAGTACTTC.